The 15 T cell receptor beta chains given below trace back to one sample, sequenced in a study of PD-1 blockade in classical Hodgkin lymphoma. The repertoire was sequenced with immunoSEQ multiplex PCR; TCRdb's copy has only in-frame clones and lacks some. The sample lists almost 100,000 clones, about nine tenths occurring once. Each of the patients experienced relapse following autologous stem cell transplantation, and their brentuximab vedotin exposure differed. The starting material was peripheral blood mononuclear cells (PBMCs), obtained at baseline. The source is a human donor with classical Hodgkin lymphoma.

CDR3 residues: CASSYSHVGSTQYF. The CDR3 DNA reads TGTGCCAGCAGTTACTCGCATGTAGGTTCTACGCAGTATTTT. V usage is TRBV6-5 and J usage is TRBJ2-3; unclear D gene. The CDR3 has 14 residues. CDR1 is MNHEY and CDR2 is SVGAGI in the germline V gene. V lost 0 bases, J lost 8 bases, and 12 bases lay in between.

This clone was seen more than once but under ten times. The rearrangement links TRBV5-1 to TRBJ2-7, with 9 positions matching TRBD1. Germline CDR1 and CDR2: SGHRS and YFSETQ. J lost 8 bases, V lost 2 bases, and 8 bases had no gene match. This CDR3 has 14 amino acids. The DNA for the CDR3 is TGCGCCAGCAGCTTAGACAGGGGGGATTCAAAGCAGTACTTC. It codes for CASSLDRGDSKQYF. Drawing the rest from reference TRBV5-1 and TRBJ2-7, the complete variable domain is KAGVTQTPRYLIKTRGQQVTLSCSPISGHRSVSWYQQTPGQGLQFLFEYFSETQRNKGNFPGRFSGRQFSNSRSEMNVSTLELGDSALYLCASSLDRGDSKQYFGPGTRLTVT.

The rearrangement uses TRBV14 and TRBJ2-5; tentatively, D is TRBD1 (6 bases). V dropped 0 bases and J dropped 2 bases, with 10 bases sitting between them. Germline CDR1 and CDR2: SGHDN and FVKESK. This CDR3 spans 15 amino acids. The CDR3 DNA follows: TGTGCCAGCAGCCAAGAGGACAGCATACAAGAGACCCAGTACTTC. Amino acids: CASSQEDSIQETQYF.

CDR3 protein: CASRRGDNTGELFF. In DNA, the CDR3 is TGTGCCAGCAGAAGGGGGGACAACACCGGGGAGCTGTTTTTT. The J gene is TRBJ2-2, the V gene TRBV2; D is possibly TRBD1 or TRBD2 (6 bases each). The CDR3 is 14 residues long. Germline CDR1 reads SNHLY; CDR2 reads FYNNEI. V lost 6 bases to trimming and J lost 2 bases, with 10 bases between them.

The chain has TRBV27 and TRBJ1-2; D might be TRBD1 (6 bases). CDR3 length equals 13 residues. The germline CDR1 and CDR2 sequences are MNHEY and SMNVEV (reference sequence). Trimming took 3 bases from V and 3 from J, leaving 8 bases between them. In nucleotides, the CDR3 is TGTGCCAGCAGTTTTCGACAGGACTATGGCTACACCTTC. Its protein product is CASSFRQDYGYTF.

The chain is built from TRBV15 and TRBJ2-1; D remains unclear. The germline gives CDR1 LNHNV, CDR2 YYDKDF (reference sequence). The CDR3 extends over 14 amino acids. Trimming stripped 1 base from V and 6 bases from J, with 10 bases between. CDR3 in DNA: TGTGCCACCAGCAGAGGTCGTTCTAGCAATGAGCAGTTCTTC. It specifies CATSRGRSSNEQFF.

The chain links TRBV19 to TRBJ2-1; 8 positions match TRBD1. The germline V gene has CDR1 LNHDA and CDR2 SQIVND (reference sequence). The CDR3 contains 18 residues. The V segment lost 1 base and the J segment 6 bases; nucleotides outside the gene matches: 14. The CDR3 loop is CASSIVVFSGQASNEQFF. The CDR3 DNA is TGTGCCAGTAGTATAGTCGTTTTTTCGGGACAGGCTTCCAATGAGCAGTTCTTC.

The chain has TRBV28 and TRBJ1-3, with TRBD1 as a possible D gene (6 bases). Trimming stripped 7 bases from V and 0 bases from J, with 19 bases between. CDR3 length: 17 amino acids. CDR1 and CDR2 (germline): MDHEN, SYDVKM. The CDR3 region has the DNA TGTGCCAGCACTGGGGGAACAGGGTCGGTCTCTGGAAACACCATATATTTT. Its protein product is CASTGGTGSVSGNTIYF. The whole variable domain, remainder taken from reference TRBV28 and TRBJ1-3, is DVKVTQSSRYLVKRTGEKVFLECVQDMDHENMFWYRQDPGLGLRLIYFSYDVKMKEKGDIPEGYSVSREKKERFSLILESASTNQTSMYLCASTGGTGSVSGNTIYFGEGSWLTVV.

The chain combines TRBV4-2 with TRBJ1-3; the D is unclear. Trimming shortened V by 0 bases and J by 4 bases, and 16 bases separated the two germline ends. This CDR3 spans 17 amino acids. Germline lookup yields CDR1 LGHNA and CDR2 YNFKEQ. The DNA for the CDR3 is TGTGCCAGCAGCCAAGACCCCTCGGGTCTGTCCGGAAACACCATATATTTT. Amino acid sequence: CASSQDPSGLSGNTIYF.

In this sample, this clone turned up once. The J gene is TRBJ1-3, the V gene TRBV19, with a tentative D call TRBD1 (6 bases). The CDR3 is made up of 14 amino acids. Germline V gene lookup returns CDR1 LNHDA and CDR2 SQIVND (reference sequence). V shed 5 bases and J shed 1 base, with 9 bases lying between them. This CDR3 reads CASSQQGSGNTIYF. CDR3 nucleotide sequence: TGTGCCAGTAGTCAACAGGGTTCTGGAAACACCATATATTTT.

The V call is TRBV30, the J call TRBJ1-1; 7 bases are a match to TRBD1. V trimming: 0 bases; J trimming: 5 bases; junction bases outside the gene matches: 6. CDR1 GTSNPN and CDR2 SVGIG come from the germline V gene (reference sequence). The CDR3 consists of 14 residues. The CDR3 DNA sequence: TGTGCCTGGAGTGTGAGACAGGGAAGGACTGAAGCTTTCTTT. Protein sequence: CAWSVRQGRTEAFF.

The V call is TRBV27, the J call TRBJ2-7; D is unclear. Trimming took 10 bases from V and 2 from J, leaving 3 bases between them. The V gene's germline CDR1 is MNHEY and CDR2 SMNVEV (reference sequence). The CDR3 sequence is 9 residues long. Here the CDR3 DNA reads TGTGCCATCCCCTACGAGCAGTACTTC. Translating it yields CAIPYEQYF.

The chain joins TRBV27 to TRBJ2-7; the D gene is possibly TRBD2 (5 bases). V dropped 1 base and J dropped 0 bases, with 10 bases sitting between them. In germline, CDR1 is MNHEY, CDR2 SMNVEV (reference sequence). The CDR3 contains 15 residues. CDR3 residues: CASSLYRGSSYEQYF. The CDR3 DNA sequence: TGTGCCAGCAGTTTATATCGGGGATCCTCCTACGAGCAGTACTTC.

This chain connects TRBV7-8 to TRBJ1-4; no clear D gene. In germline, CDR1 is SGHVS, CDR2 FQNEAQ. Trimming cost V 5 bases and J 8 bases, with 15 bases left between them. The CDR3 has 14 amino acids. This chain's CDR3 is CASSRGFGYEKLFF. The CDR3 region has the DNA TGTGCCAGCAGCCGTGGGTTTGGGTACGAAAAACTGTTTTTT.

The rearrangement uses TRBV27 and TRBJ2-2; D not resolved. Germline lookup yields CDR1 MNHEY and CDR2 SMNVEV (reference sequence). The CDR3 loop spans 11 amino acids. The CDR3 region is CVVGYTGELFF. The CDR3 nucleotides read TGTGTAGTTGGGTACACCGGGGAGCTGTTTTTT.